These 30 T cell receptor beta chains were all obtained from the same sample, sequenced in a study of T cell repertoires in cytomegalovirus infection. Their antigens remain unidentified. TCRdb reprocessed the reads with MiXCR, giving one entry per CDR3 protein. Here the sample spans 350,000 to 400,000 distinct CDR3 sequences, roughly a third being singletons. Sequenced here: cultured PBMCs, sampled from culture after CMV antigen stimulation. The receptor set was obtained from a human donor in good health (CMV status not recorded). Some clones in this sample may be carry-over from other donors' samples.

This chain joins TRBV11-3 and TRBJ2-2; D is undetermined. The CDR3 loop spans 14 amino acids. V was trimmed by 3 bases and J by 3 bases, leaving 8 bases between them. CDR1 SGHNT and CDR2 YENEEA come from the germline V gene. The CDR3 here is CASSFSRDTGELFF. The CDR3 DNA reads TGTGCCAGCAGCTTCTCTAGGGACACCGGGGAGCTGTTTTTT.

The chain joins TRBV2 to TRBJ2-7; D is possibly TRBD1 (6 bases). Germline loops: CDR1 SNHLY, CDR2 FYNNEI. Trimming took off 5 bases at V and 4 bases at J, with 12 bases between the two ends. CDR3 length equals 13 residues. CDR3 residues: CASSTDREYEQYF. CDR3 coding DNA: TGTGCCAGCAGTACGGACAGAGAATACGAGCAGTACTTC.

The genes are TRBV4-1 and TRBJ2-7, with D maybe TRBD2 (5 bases). The CDR3 loop spans 16 amino acids. Germline lookup yields CDR1 MGHRA and CDR2 YSYEKL. V was shortened by 1 base and J by 2 bases, with 15 bases between the two germline ends. The CDR3 DNA sequence: TGCGCCAGCAGCCAAGTTCCGAAACCTAGCACCTACGAGCAGTACTTC. As protein: CASSQVPKPSTYEQYF.

The rearrangement links TRBV6-5 to TRBJ1-2, with D possibly matching TRBD1 (5 bases). This CDR3 has 16 amino acids. Trimming removed 2 bases at V and 5 bases at J, with 18 bases between. Germline CDR1 is MNHEY and CDR2 is SVGAGI. CDR3 bases: TGTGCCAGCAGTTACGGGGGTAGCCGGACTGTTTATGGCTACACCTTC. Translating gives CASSYGGSRTVYGYTF.

This clonotype was seen more than once but under ten times. The chain recombines TRBV7-2 with TRBJ2-3, with TRBD2 identical over 11 bases. With V trimmed by 2 bases and J by 3 bases, 4 bases remained unmatched. The CDR3 covers 16 residues. CDR1 and CDR2 from the germline V gene are SGHTA and FQGNSA. CDR3 bases: TGTGCCAGCAGCTTAACTAGCGGGAGTATAACAGATACGCAGTATTTT. The encoded protein is CASSLTSGSITDTQYF.

In DNA, the CDR3 is TGTGCCAGCACCCTAGCGGGAGCGAACACAGATACGCAGTATTTT. Translating gives CASTLAGANTDTQYF. The rearrangement uses TRBV12-3 or TRBV12-4 and TRBJ2-3, with 10 bases matching TRBD2. V trimming: 7 bases; J trimming: 2 bases; junction bases outside the gene matches: 6. The CDR3 is 15 residues long.

The chain recombines TRBV10-3 with TRBJ2-1; 11 bases line up with TRBD2. The germline gives CDR1 ENHRY, CDR2 SYGVKD. V trimming: 6 bases; J trimming: 0 bases; junction bases outside the gene matches: 4. CDR3 length: 16 residues. For the CDR3, the DNA is TGTGCCATCAGGGAGGGACTAGCGGTCTCCTACAATGAGCAGTTCTTC. Translation gives CAIREGLAVSYNEQFF.

This clonotype has just one count. The chain joins TRBV29-1 to TRBJ1-2; no clear D gene. The CDR3 is made up of 13 amino acids. V was trimmed by 0 bases and J by 7 bases, leaving 12 bases between them. The germline CDR1 and CDR2 sequences are SQVTM and ANQGSEA. The CDR3 DNA reads TGCAGCGTTGAAGACCCCGCTCTAGGTGGCTACACCTTC. Translated, it gives CSVEDPALGGYTF. The full variable domain, completed using reference TRBV29-1 and TRBJ1-2, is SAVISQKPSRDICQRGTSLTIQCQVDSQVTMMFWYRQQPGQSLTLIATANQGSEATYESGFVIDKFPISRPNLTFSTLTVSNMSPEDSSIYLCSVEDPALGGYTFGSGTRLTVV.

The sample holds a few counts of this clonotype. This rearrangement joins TRBV19 to TRBJ1-5; D might be TRBD1 (6 bases). V was shortened by 3 bases and J by 3 bases, with 9 bases between the two germline ends. Germline V lookup: CDR1 LNHDA, CDR2 SQIVND (reference sequence). The CDR3 extends over 14 amino acids. DNA for the CDR3: TGTGCCAGTAGTATGGGACATTCCAATCAGCCCCAGCATTTT. It codes for CASSMGHSNQPQHF.

The chain recombines TRBV7-2 with TRBJ1-2; TRBD1 matches 8 bases. The CDR3 sequence is 13 residues long. Looked up from germline, CDR1 is SGHTA and CDR2 is FQGNSA. V shed 5 bases, J shed 8 bases, and the junction held 7 bases outside the gene matches. This CDR3 reads CASSLDREVGYTF. In DNA form, the CDR3 reads TGTGCCAGCAGCCTGGACAGGGAAGTCGGCTACACCTTC.

This clonotype was found once. V gene TRBV3-1 combines with J gene TRBJ2-7, with 7 bases aligning to TRBD2. CDR1 and CDR2 (germline): LGHDT, YNNKEL (reference sequence). This CDR3 is built from 13 residues. The trim removed 4 bases at V and 5 bases at J, leaving 5 bases unmatched. The CDR3 protein is CASSLAGIDEQYF. CDR3 nucleotides: TGTGCCAGCAGCCTAGCGGGTATTGACGAGCAGTACTTC.

The chain links TRBV11-2 to TRBJ2-5; D gene uncertain. V lost 1 base, J lost 1 base, and 7 bases lay in between. This CDR3 is built from 14 residues. Germline lookup yields CDR1 SGHAT and CDR2 FQNNGV. The CDR3 loop is CASSLGHFQETQYF. CDR3 DNA sequence: TGTGCCAGCAGCTTAGGACACTTCCAAGAGACCCAGTACTTC.

The chain carries TRBV7-6 and TRBJ1-5; the D gene is possibly TRBD1 (5 bases). The V gene's germline CDR1 is SGHVS and CDR2 FNYEAQ. CDR3 length: 14 residues. V was cut by 3 bases and J by 7 bases, with 13 bases left in between. CDR3 residues: CASSFGSGRQPQHF. CDR3 coding DNA: TGTGCCAGCAGCTTCGGTTCAGGGAGGCAGCCCCAGCATTTT.

The chain joins TRBV27 to TRBJ1-1; possible D gene TRBD1, 6 bases. Germline assignment: CDR1 MNHEY and CDR2 SMNVEV (reference sequence). V shed 8 bases and J shed 3 bases, with 13 bases lying between them. This CDR3 is 13 amino acids long. The CDR3 DNA reads as TGTGCCAGCGGGAATAGGGGGGACACTGAAGCTTTCTTT. This codes for CASGNRGDTEAFF.

This clonotype came up many times. The rearrangement joins TRBV7-2 to TRBJ2-7, with TRBD1 matching over 7 bases. With V trimmed by 5 bases and J by 2 bases, 6 bases remained unmatched. The CDR3 covers 14 residues. Per the germline V gene, CDR1 is SGHTA and CDR2 is FQGNSA. The DNA of the CDR3 is TGTGCCAGCAGCCCGCAGACAGGGACCTACGAGCAGTACTTC. Protein product: CASSPQTGTYEQYF.

Ten or more counts support this clonotype. The chain has TRBV7-2 and TRBJ2-1; no clear D gene. This CDR3 is 11 amino acids long. Germline V lookup: CDR1 SGHTA, CDR2 FQGNSA. V was cut by 4 bases and J by 8 bases, with 6 bases left in between. CDR3 DNA: TGTGCCAGCAGCTCTATCTATGAGCAGTTCTTC. It is translated as CASSSIYEQFF.

The sample holds a few counts of this clonotype. The chain is built from TRBV4-3 and TRBJ2-3; 7 bases match TRBD2. Germline V gives CDR1 LGHNA, CDR2 YSLEER. V lost 4 bases to trimming and J lost 1 base; unmatched junction nucleotides: 5. The CDR3 totals 15 residues. The CDR3 coding sequence is TGCGCCAGCAGCCCGGGCGGGGGTGGCACAGATACGCAGTATTTT. It is translated as CASSPGGGGTDTQYF.

The table lists this clonotype with many counts. The chain carries TRBV5-4 and TRBJ1-2; D is uncertain. The germline gives CDR1 SGHNT, CDR2 YYREEE (reference sequence). This CDR3 comprises 14 residues. Deletions cut 0 bases from V and 5 bases from J, with 11 bases between. The CDR3 DNA reads as TGTGCCAGCAGCTTGGGAGGCCGCGAATATGGCTACACCTTC. It encodes CASSLGGREYGYTF.

The chain recombines TRBV28 with TRBJ1-2; D is possibly TRBD1 (6 bases). Trimming removed 4 bases at V and 6 bases at J, with 18 bases between. The CDR3 runs to 15 residues. Germline CDR1 MDHEN, CDR2 SYDVKM. CDR3 in amino acids: CASSSEGQRLHGYTF. CDR3 sequence (DNA): TGTGCCAGCAGTTCCGAAGGACAGCGCCTACATGGCTACACCTTC.

V gene TRBV20-1 combines with J gene TRBJ1-1; D possibly corresponds to TRBD1 (5 bases). V lost 7 bases and J 3 bases, leaving 15 bases between the germline ends. This CDR3 region has 13 residues. CDR1 is DFQATT, CDR2 SNEGSKA, per germline (reference sequence). In nucleotides, the CDR3 is TGCAGTGTTACGCAGGGTTCGGACACTGAAGCTTTCTTT. This sequence encodes CSVTQGSDTEAFF.

For this clonotype: Without the conserved terminal phenylalanine or tryptophan, this CDR3 likely stems from a read error. The rearrangement joins TRBV11-3 to TRBJ2-1; 10 nucleotides line up with TRBD1. The CDR3 totals 15 residues. Germline loops: CDR1 SGHNT, CDR2 YENEEA. Trimming at V came to 1 base and at J to 8 bases, leaving 5 bases not matched to a gene. The CDR3 sequence: CASSLGQTGGDEQFI. The CDR3 region has the DNA TGTGCCAGCAGCTTAGGGCAGACAGGGGGCGATGAGCAGTTCATC.

This clonotype was seen only once. The J gene is TRBJ2-1, the V gene TRBV12-3 or TRBV12-4; 11 nucleotides agree with TRBD1. This CDR3 is built from 19 residues. Trimming cost V 6 bases and J 2 bases; bases outside gene matches: 15. The CDR3 coding sequence is TGTGCCAGCAGGGACAGGGGGCGCGGCGGGAGGGCCCCCTACAATGAGCAGTTCTTC. It yields the protein CASRDRGRGGRAPYNEQFF.

The V call is TRBV19, the J call TRBJ2-3; 10 nucleotides align to TRBD2. Trimming cost V 4 bases and J 1 base; bases outside gene matches: 5. Per the germline V gene, CDR1 is LNHDA and CDR2 is SQIVND (reference sequence). This CDR3 is built from 16 residues. Written as DNA, the CDR3 is TGTGCCAGTAGTAGGCGGACTAGCGGACGCACAGATACGCAGTATTTT. Amino acids: CASSRRTSGRTDTQYF.

This clonotype appeared a few times. The J gene is TRBJ2-5, the V gene TRBV12-5, with 7 bases aligning to TRBD1. This CDR3 spans 16 amino acids. The germline CDR1 and CDR2 sequences are LGHNT and FRNRAP. V gave up 6 bases and J gave up 2 bases; unmatched junction bases: 12. The CDR3 sequence: CASGPNDRVSQETQYF. CDR3 nucleotides: TGTGCTAGTGGCCCTAACGACAGGGTTAGTCAAGAGACCCAGTACTTC. The full variable domain, completed using reference TRBV12-5 and TRBJ2-5, is DARVTQTPRHKVTEMGQEVTMRCQPILGHNTVFWYRQTMMQGLELLAYFRNRAPLDDSGMPKDRFSAEMPDATLATLKIQPSEPRDSAVYFCASGPNDRVSQETQYFGPGTRLLVL.

The V call is TRBV6-2 or TRBV6-3, the J call TRBJ1-2, with D uncertain. The CDR3 loop spans 14 amino acids. Germline-derived CDR1 and CDR2 are MNHEY and SVGEGT. V lost 7 bases and J 4 bases, leaving 16 bases between the germline ends. CDR3: CASTQYPSVYGYTF. CDR3 nucleotides: TGTGCCAGCACCCAGTACCCAAGCGTCTATGGCTACACCTTC.

In its sample, this clonotype was seen a few times. The rearrangement joins TRBV12-3 or TRBV12-4 to TRBJ1-3; D gene ambiguous. V shed 6 bases and J shed 3 bases, with 12 bases lying between them. This CDR3 has 14 residues. The CDR3 spells CASRSQRNGNTIYF. The CDR3 region has the DNA TGTGCCAGCAGATCCCAGAGGAATGGAAACACCATATATTTT.

The chain couples TRBV24-1 to TRBJ1-5; D is undetermined. The V and J ends lost 4 bases and 7 bases respectively, with 13 bases between them. Germline CDR1 KGHDR, CDR2 SFDVKD. The CDR3 is 14 residues long. The CDR3 here is CATSDPGREQPQHF. The DNA for the CDR3 is TGTGCCACCAGTGACCCAGGTAGAGAGCAGCCCCAGCATTTT.

The V gene is TRBV29-1, the J gene TRBJ1-2, with a tentative D call TRBD1 (6 bases). The V gene's germline CDR1 is SQVTM and CDR2 ANQGSEA. CDR3 size: 15 residues. Trimming removed 4 bases at V and 0 bases at J, with 15 bases between. CDR3: CSVASGADANYGYTF. The CDR3 nucleotides read TGCAGCGTTGCTTCAGGGGCTGACGCTAACTATGGCTACACCTTC.

This clonotype has just a few counts. This chain links TRBV28 with TRBJ2-3; 8 bases agree with TRBD1. This CDR3 is 20 amino acids long. Germline trimming cut 3 bases from V and 5 bases from J; bases unmatched to any gene: 22. Looked up from germline, CDR1 is MDHEN and CDR2 is SYDVKM. The DNA of the CDR3 is TGTGCCAGCAGTTTTTTCCCGGGACAGGCCCAAGTTGCCCCCCTAGATACGCAGTATTTT. Protein product: CASSFFPGQAQVAPLDTQYF.

The chain couples TRBV11-2 to TRBJ2-7; 11 nucleotides agree with TRBD1. Germline values: CDR1 SGHAT, CDR2 FQNNGV. V gave up 3 bases and J gave up 5 bases; unmatched junction bases: 6. The CDR3 extends over 15 amino acids. The DNA of the CDR3 is TGTGCCAGCAGCTTGGGACAGGGGGTGGTTAACGAGCAGTACTTC. It encodes CASSLGQGVVNEQYF.